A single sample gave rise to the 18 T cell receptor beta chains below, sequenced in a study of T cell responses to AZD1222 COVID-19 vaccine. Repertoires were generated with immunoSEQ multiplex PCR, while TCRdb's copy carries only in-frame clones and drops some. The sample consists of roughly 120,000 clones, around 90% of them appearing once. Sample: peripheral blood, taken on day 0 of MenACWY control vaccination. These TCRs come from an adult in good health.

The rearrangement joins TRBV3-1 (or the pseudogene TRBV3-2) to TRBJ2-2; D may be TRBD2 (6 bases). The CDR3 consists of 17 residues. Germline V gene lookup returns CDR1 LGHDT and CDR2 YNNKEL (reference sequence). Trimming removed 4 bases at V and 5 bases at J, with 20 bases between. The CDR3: CASSLLFGGMNTGELFF. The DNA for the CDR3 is TGTGCCAGCAGCCTCCTTTTCGGGGGAATGAATACCGGGGAGCTGTTTTTT.

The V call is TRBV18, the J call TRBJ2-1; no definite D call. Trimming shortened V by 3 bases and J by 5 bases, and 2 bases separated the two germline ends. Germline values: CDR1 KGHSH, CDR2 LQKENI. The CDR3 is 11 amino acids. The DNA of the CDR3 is TGTGCCAGCTCACCGAACAATGAGCAGTTCTTC. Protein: CASSPNNEQFF.

DNA for the CDR3: TGTGCCAGTAGCGGCCAGGCGGGTCAGTCGGCTTTCTTT. This gives the protein CASSGQAGQSAFF. This chain joins TRBV19 and TRBJ1-1, with D uncertain. Trimming removed 6 bases from V and 11 bases from J, with 19 bases in between. The CDR3 length is 13 residues. Germline assignment: CDR1 LNHDA and CDR2 SQIVND (reference sequence).

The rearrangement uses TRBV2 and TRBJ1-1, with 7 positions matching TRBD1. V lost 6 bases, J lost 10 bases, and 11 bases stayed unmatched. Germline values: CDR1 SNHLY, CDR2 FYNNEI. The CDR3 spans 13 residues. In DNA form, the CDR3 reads TGTGCCAGCAGCGACAGGGAATCTAGCGGAGCTTTCTTT. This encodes CASSDRESSGAFF. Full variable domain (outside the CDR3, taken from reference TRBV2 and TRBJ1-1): EPEVTQTPSHQVTQMGQEVILRCVPISNHLYFYWYRQILGQKVEFLVSFYNNEISEKSEIFDDQFSVERPDGSNFTLKIRSTKLEDSAMYFCASSDRESSGAFFGQGTRLTVV.

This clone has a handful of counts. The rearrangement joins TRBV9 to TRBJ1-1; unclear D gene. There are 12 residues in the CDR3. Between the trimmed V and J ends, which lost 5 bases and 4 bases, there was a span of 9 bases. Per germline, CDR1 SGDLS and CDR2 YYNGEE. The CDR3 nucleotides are TGTGCCAGCAGTTCCAGTGGCACTGAAGCTTTCTTT. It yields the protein CASSSSGTEAFF.

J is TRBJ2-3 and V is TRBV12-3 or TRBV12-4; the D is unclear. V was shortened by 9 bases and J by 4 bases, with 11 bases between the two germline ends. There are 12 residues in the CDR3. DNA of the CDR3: TGTGCCAGTTCTACGTGGCCAGATACGCAGTATTTT. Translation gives CASSTWPDTQYF.

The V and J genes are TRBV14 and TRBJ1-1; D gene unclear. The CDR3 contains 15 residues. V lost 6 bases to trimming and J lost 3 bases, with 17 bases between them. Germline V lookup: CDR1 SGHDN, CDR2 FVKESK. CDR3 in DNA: TGTGCCAGCAGGGGGATAAGGGTGAGGGACACTGAAGCTTTCTTT. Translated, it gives CASRGIRVRDTEAFF.

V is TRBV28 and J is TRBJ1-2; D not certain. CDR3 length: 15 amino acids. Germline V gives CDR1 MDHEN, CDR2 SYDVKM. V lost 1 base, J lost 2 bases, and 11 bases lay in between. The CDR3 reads CASSLFGEGNYGYTF. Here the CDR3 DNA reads TGTGCCAGCAGTTTATTCGGCGAAGGGAACTATGGCTACACCTTC.

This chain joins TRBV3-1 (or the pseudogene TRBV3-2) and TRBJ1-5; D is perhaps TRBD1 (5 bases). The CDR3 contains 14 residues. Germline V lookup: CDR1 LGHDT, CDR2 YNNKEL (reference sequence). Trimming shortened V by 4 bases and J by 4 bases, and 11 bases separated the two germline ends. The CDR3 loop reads CASSPWGSNQPQHF. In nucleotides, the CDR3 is TGTGCCAGCAGCCCCTGGGGCTCAAATCAGCCCCAGCATTTT.

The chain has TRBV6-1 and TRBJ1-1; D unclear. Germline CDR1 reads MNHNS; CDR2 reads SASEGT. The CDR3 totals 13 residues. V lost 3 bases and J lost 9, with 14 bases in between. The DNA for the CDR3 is TGTGCCAGCAGTGACAGTCCGGGTAGGAAAGCTTTCTTT. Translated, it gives CASSDSPGRKAFF.

The DNA for the CDR3 is TGTGCCAGCAGCCTTAGTGGAACAGATACGCAGTATTTT. Translated, it gives CASSLSGTDTQYF. The chain links TRBV12-3 or TRBV12-4 to TRBJ2-3; D gene uncertain. Trimming stripped 6 bases from V and 3 bases from J, with 10 bases between. CDR3 size: 13 residues.

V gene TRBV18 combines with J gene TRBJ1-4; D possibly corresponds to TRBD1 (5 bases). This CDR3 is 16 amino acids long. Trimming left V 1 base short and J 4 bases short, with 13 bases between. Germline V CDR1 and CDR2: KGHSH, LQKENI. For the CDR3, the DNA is TGTGCCAGCTCACCACGCGGGCGGACACTTAATGAAAAACTGTTTTTT. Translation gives CASSPRGRTLNEKLFF.

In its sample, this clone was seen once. This chain's CDR3 is CASSDGQGRYEQYF. The CDR3 DNA reads TGTGCCAGCAGCGACGGACAGGGAAGGTACGAGCAGTACTTC. V is TRBV11-1 and J is TRBJ2-7, with TRBD1 matching over 8 bases. The CDR3 spans 14 residues. Per the germline V gene, CDR1 is SGHAT and CDR2 is FQDESV (reference sequence). With V trimmed by 5 bases and J by 4 bases, 7 bases remained unmatched.

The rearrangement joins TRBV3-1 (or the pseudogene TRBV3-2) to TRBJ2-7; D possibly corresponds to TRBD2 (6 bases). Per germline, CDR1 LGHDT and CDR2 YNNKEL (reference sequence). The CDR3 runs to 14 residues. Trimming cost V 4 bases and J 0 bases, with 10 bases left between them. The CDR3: CASSRDFSSYEQYF. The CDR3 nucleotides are TGTGCCAGCAGCCGGGACTTTAGCTCCTACGAGCAGTACTTC.

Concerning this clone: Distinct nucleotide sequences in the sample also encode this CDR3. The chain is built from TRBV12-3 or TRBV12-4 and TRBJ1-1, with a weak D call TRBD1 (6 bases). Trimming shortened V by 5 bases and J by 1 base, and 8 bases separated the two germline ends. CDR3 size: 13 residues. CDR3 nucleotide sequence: TGTGCCAGCAGTCTGACAGGGAACACTGAAGCTTTCTTT. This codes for CASSLTGNTEAFF.

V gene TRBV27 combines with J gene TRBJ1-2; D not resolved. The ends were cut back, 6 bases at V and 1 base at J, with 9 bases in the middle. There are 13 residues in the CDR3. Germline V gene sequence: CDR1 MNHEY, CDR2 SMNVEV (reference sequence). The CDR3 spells CASSLRLNYGYTF. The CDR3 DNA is TGTGCCAGCAGCCTGCGTCTTAACTATGGCTACACCTTC.

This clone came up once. The CDR3 DNA is TGTGCCAGCGGCCAGGACAGGGAGAATCAGCCCCAGCATTTT. Translation gives CASGQDRENQPQHF. V gene TRBV7-3 combines with J gene TRBJ1-5, with 8 bases that match TRBD1. V lost 8 bases, J lost 4 bases, and 7 bases stayed unmatched. Germline assignment: CDR1 SGHTA and CDR2 FQGTGA. The CDR3 sequence is 14 residues long.

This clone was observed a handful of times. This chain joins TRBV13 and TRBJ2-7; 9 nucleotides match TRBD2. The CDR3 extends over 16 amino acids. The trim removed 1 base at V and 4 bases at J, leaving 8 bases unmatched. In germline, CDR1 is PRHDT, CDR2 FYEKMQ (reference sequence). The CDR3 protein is CASSLAGSGGPYEQYF. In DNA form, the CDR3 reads TGTGCCAGCAGCTTAGCTGGTAGCGGGGGCCCTTACGAGCAGTACTTC.